This T cell receptor (beta chain) was found in a study of CD8 T cells in Susac syndrome. In this sample, this clonotype turned up once. Trimming stripped 3 bases from V and 9 bases from J, with 12 bases between. The germline gives CDR1 LGHDT, CDR2 YNNKEL (reference sequence). The CDR3 runs 14 residues. After extraction with the RNeasy kit, about 0.45 to 1 ug of the RNA was reverse transcribed using random hexamers. TCRdb itself ran the immunoSEQ multiplex PCR reads through MiXCR, one entry per CDR3 protein. The profile shows approximately 110,000 distinct CDR3 sequences, less than 97% of them singletons.

The chain uses TRBV3-1 and TRBJ1-6; possibly TRBD1 for D (5 bases). Material for sequencing was CD4+ T cells from PBMCs. The clonotype originates from a human donor in good health. This chain's CDR3 is CASSQTGTGSPLHF. The CDR3 DNA follows: TGTGCCAGCAGCCAGACCGGGACGGGTTCACCCCTCCACTTT.